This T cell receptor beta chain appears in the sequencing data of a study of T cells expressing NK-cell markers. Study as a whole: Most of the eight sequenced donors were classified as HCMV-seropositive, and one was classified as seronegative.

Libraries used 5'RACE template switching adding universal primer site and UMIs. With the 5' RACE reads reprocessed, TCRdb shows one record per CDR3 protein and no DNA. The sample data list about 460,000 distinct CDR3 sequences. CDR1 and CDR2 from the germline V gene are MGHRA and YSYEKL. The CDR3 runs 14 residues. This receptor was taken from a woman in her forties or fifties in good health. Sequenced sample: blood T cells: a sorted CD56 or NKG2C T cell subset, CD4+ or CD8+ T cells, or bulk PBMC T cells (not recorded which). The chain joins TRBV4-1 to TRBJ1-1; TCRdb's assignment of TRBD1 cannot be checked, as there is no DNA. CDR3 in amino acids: CASSAQGSGTEAFF.